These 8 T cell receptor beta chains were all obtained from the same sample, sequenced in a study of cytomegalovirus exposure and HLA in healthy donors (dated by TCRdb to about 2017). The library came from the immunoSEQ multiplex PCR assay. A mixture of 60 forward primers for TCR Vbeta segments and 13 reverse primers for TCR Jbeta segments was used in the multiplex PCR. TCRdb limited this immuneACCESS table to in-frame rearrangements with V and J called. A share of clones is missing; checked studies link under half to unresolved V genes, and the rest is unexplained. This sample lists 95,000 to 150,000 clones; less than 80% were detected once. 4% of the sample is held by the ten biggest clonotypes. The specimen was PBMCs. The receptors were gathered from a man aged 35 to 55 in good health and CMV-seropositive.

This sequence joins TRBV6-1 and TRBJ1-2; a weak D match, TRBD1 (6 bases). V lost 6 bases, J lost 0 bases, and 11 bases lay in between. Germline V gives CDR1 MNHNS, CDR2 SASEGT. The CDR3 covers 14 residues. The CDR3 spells CASRADRPNYGYTF. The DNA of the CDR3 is TGTGCCAGCAGGGCGGACAGACCTAACTATGGCTACACCTTC.

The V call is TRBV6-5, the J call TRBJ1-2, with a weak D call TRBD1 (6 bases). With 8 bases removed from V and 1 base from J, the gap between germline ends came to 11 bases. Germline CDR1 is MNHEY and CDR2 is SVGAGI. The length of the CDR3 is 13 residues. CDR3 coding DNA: TGTGCCAGCTGCCGGGACAATAACTATGGCTACACCTTC. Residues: CASCRDNNYGYTF.

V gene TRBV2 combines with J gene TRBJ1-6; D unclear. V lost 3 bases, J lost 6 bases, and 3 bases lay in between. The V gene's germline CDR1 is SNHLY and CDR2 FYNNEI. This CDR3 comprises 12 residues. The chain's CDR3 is CASSDINSPLHF. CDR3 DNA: TGTGCCAGCAGTGACATTAATTCACCCCTCCACTTT. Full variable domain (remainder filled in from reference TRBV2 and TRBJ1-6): EPEVTQTPSHQVTQMGQEVILRCVPISNHLYFYWYRQILGQKVEFLVSFYNNEISEKSEIFDDQFSVERPDGSNFTLKIRSTKLEDSAMYFCASSDINSPLHFGNGTRLTVT.

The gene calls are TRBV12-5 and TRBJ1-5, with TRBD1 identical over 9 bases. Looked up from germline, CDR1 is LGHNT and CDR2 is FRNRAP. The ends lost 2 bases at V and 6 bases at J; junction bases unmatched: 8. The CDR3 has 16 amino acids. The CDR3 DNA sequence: TGTGCTAGTGGTTTGAACAGGGGGCAAGGTGGTCAGCCCCAGCATTTT. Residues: CASGLNRGQGGQPQHF.

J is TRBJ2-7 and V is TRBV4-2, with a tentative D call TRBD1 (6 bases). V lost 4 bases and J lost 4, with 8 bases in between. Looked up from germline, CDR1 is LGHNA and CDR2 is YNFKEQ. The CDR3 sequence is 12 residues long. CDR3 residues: CASSLTGYEQYF. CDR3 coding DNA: TGTGCCAGCAGCCTAACAGGGTACGAGCAGTACTTC.

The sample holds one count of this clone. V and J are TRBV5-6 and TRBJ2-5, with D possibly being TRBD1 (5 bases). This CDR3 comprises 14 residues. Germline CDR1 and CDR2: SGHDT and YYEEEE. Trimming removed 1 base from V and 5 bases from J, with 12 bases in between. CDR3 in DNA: TGTGCCAGCAGCTTGAGGCAGGGCAGTGAGACCCAGTACTTC. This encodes CASSLRQGSETQYF. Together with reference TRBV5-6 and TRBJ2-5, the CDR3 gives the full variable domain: DAGVTQSPTHLIKTRGQQVTLRCSPKSGHDTVSWYQQALGQGPQFIFQYYEEEERQRGNFPDRFSGHQFPNYSSELNVNALLLGDSALYLCASSLRQGSETQYFGPGTRLLVL.

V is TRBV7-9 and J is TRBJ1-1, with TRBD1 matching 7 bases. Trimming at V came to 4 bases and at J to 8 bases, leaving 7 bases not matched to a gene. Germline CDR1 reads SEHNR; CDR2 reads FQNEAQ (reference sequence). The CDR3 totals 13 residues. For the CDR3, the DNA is TGTGCCAGCAGCTCTCGGACAGGTACGGAAGCTTTCTTT. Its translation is CASSSRTGTEAFF. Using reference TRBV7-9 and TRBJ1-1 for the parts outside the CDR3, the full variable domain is DTGVSQNPRHKITKRGQNVTFRCDPISEHNRLYWYRQTLGQGPEFLTYFQNEAQLEKSRLLSDRFSAERPKGSFSTLEIQRTEQGDSAMYLCASSSRTGTEAFFGQGTRLTVV.

The CDR3 region is CASSLEQLNTEAFF. CDR3 sequence (DNA): TGCGCCAGCAGCTTGGAACAGTTGAACACTGAAGCTTTCTTT. The rearrangement links TRBV5-1 to TRBJ1-1; D is uncertain. V lost 0 bases, J lost 0 bases, and 6 bases lay in between. Germline values: CDR1 SGHRS, CDR2 YFSETQ. CDR3 length: 14 amino acids.